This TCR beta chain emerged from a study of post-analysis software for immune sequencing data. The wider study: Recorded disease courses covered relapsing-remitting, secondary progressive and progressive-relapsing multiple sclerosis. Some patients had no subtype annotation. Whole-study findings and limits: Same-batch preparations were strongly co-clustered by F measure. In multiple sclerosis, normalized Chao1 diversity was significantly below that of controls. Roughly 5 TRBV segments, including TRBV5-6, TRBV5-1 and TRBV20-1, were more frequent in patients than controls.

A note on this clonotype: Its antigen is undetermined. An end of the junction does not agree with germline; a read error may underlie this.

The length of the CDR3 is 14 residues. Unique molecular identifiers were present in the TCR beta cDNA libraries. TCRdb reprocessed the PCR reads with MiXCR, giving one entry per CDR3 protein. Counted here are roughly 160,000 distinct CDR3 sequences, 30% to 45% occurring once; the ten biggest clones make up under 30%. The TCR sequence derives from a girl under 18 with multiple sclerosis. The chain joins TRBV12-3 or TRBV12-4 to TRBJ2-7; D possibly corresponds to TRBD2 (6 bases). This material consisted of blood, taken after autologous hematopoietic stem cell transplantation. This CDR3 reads CASGLSSGYNEQYF. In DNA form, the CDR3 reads TGTGCCAGCGGTTTAAGTAGCGGCTACAATGAGCAGTACTTC.